This T cell receptor beta chain was found in a study of T cell responses to AZD1222 COVID-19 vaccine. The study, taken as a whole, reports: White British people made up most donors, females outnumbered males, and clonal diversity was possibly underestimated.

With respect to this clone: What it binds is unknown.

Germline V gives CDR1 SEHNR, CDR2 FQNEAQ (reference sequence). This CDR3 is 14 amino acids long. The V gene lost 5 bases and the J gene lost 4 bases, with 14 bases spanning the gap. Some clones are missing from TCRdb's copy, which holds only in-frame ones; the method was immunoSEQ multiplex PCR. The sample consists of around 110,000 clones, about 86% of them appearing once. The TCR comes from an adult in good health. The specimen comprised peripheral blood, sampled on day 0 of AZD1222 vaccination. The chain is built from TRBV7-9 and TRBJ1-1, with D perhaps matching TRBD1 (5 bases). The CDR3 nucleotides are TGTGCCAGCAGCACACGGACGGGGGGCACTGAAGCTTTCTTT. It codes for CASSTRTGGTEAFF.